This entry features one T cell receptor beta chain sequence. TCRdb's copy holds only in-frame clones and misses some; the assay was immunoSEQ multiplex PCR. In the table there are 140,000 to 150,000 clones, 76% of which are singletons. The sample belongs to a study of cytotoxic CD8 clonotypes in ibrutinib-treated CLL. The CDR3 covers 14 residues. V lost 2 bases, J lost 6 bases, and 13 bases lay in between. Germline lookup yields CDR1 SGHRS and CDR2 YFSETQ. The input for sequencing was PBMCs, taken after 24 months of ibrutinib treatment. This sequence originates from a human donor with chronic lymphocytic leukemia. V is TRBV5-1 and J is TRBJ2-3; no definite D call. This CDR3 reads CASSLEIMGDTQYF. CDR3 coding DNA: TGCGCCAGCAGCTTAGAAATAATGGGGGATACGCAGTATTTT.